This T cell receptor beta chain was sequenced during a study of molecular identifiers for immune sequencing clone quantification (dated by TCRdb to between 2018 and 2020). Regarding the complete study: For a replicate experiment, the RNA from either approximately 20,000 or 100,000 naive CD8 T cells was divided into five aliquots, and four of those aliquots went on to sequencing. CD8 T cells were used in a methods study to benchmark molecular-identifier clustering-based TCR repertoire sequencing (MIDCIRS) and TCR RNA copy counting.

Library generation was performed with PCR. Sequencing was carried out with a NextSeq 500. Preparation of bulk TCR libraries followed a previously described approach, with the TCR primers listed in Table S5. Purification of total RNA was performed with the Qiagen AllPrep DNA/RNA kit. Before analysis, reads from multiple sequencing runs of the same library were pooled. Concerning the study's data processing: Reads were retained only if their TCR constant sequence matched exactly, and those retained reads were trimmed to 150 nt and grouped according to their 12-nt molecular barcodes. Within each barcode group, reads were sub-clustered at a 15% Levenshtein threshold, and quality-weighted consensus sequences were built per RNA molecule. Non-functional sequences were filtered out, along with any lower-count sequence sitting one edit away from another sequence. Based on fitting two negative binomial distributions, any barcode sub-cluster with under 20% of the maximum read count was discarded. In TCRdb, the public reads were trimmed at Q25 with fastp and aligned with MiXCR, with productive beta chains retained. Rows are combined by CDR3 protein, so each entry shows the most common genes and DNA. The V and J calls, along with clone size, are taken from TCRdb and not from the paper's own processing. The sample table records 300,000 to 400,000 distinct CDR3 sequences; roughly 24% of these occur just once. 0.7% to 0.95% of the sample goes to the ten largest clones.

Paper-wide results and their limitations: A single cell's worth of spiked-in Jurkat TCR RNA was reported detectable even among about a million naive CD8 T cells. Naive libraries contained spiked-in Jurkat TCR RNA (approximately nine copies' worth), which is not part of the donor repertoire. Without barcode sub-clustering, chimeric consensus sequences inflated TCR diversity; chimeras reached as high as 47%. In CMV-specific effector cells, clones with more than 20 RNA copies contained over 98% of molecules, whereas in naive cells such clones contained under 1% of molecules. Modeling indicated about three TCR RNA copies recovered per cell, compared with 7.5 to 10 by digital PCR, which implies a capture efficiency of 25% to 35%. Highly expanded clone sizes could be underestimated if identical TCR molecules share a barcode.

Naive CD8 T cell libraries were made from about 20,000 to 1,000,000 sorted cells using 10%, 30% or 50% of purified RNA. Naive CD8 T cells, defined as CD8+CD4-CCR7+CD45RA+, were FACS-sorted into RLT Plus buffer on a BD FACSAria II. Around 10 TCR copies' worth of Jurkat RNA were spiked into about 19,000-1,100,000 naive CD8 T cell samples to test detection sensitivity. CD8 T cells were enriched using RosetteSep CD8+ T Cell Enrichment Cocktail and Ficoll-Paque, and the enriched cells then underwent ACK red cell lysis. With regard to this clonotype: Its antigen is still unknown. Base-call qualities are not available, and no considerably larger clone is one nucleotide away.

Trimming accounts for 2 bases at V and 7 bases at J, while the number of junction bases matched to no gene is 17. The CDR3 numbers 19 residues from cysteine through phenylalanine. Only the CDR3 DNA is retained, 57 bases long and in frame from the first base. Based on the germline V gene (reference sequence), the CDR1 and CDR2 sequences are LGHDT and YNNKEL. This sequence was found in a human donor in good health. Some libraries in this study had Jurkat cell RNA spiked in. The chain is assembled from TRBV3-1 and TRBJ2-2, and 9 junctional nucleotides match TRBD2. The sequencing sample was made of naive CD8+ T cells from blood, with Jurkat cell RNA spiked in. This specimen's cell subset or site label, interpreted: FACS-sorted CD8+CD4-CCR7+CD45RA+ naive T cells. The nucleotides read TGTGCCAGCAGCCAACCCCATTCGGCGGGGCGGGGGGGAATCGGGGAGCTGTTTTTT. It specifies CASSQPHSAGRGGIGELFF.